This TCR beta chain was retrieved from a study of T cell responses to AZD1222 COVID-19 vaccine. The protocol was immunoSEQ multiplex PCR, while the TCRdb copy is restricted to in-frame clones and leaves out a portion. Altogether some 120,000 clones are present, 90% being singletons, with the ten largest covering about 4.5%. In germline, CDR1 is DFQATT, CDR2 SNEGSKA (reference sequence). The CDR3 length is 15 residues. Trimming cost V 3 bases and J 7 bases, with 16 bases left between them. On this clone itself: Its specificity is not known.

General study results and limits: Close to half of spike-specific TCRs reportedly recognize unmutated variant regions. Donors in the cohort were predominantly white British and more often female, and clonal diversity was possibly underestimated.

The V and J genes are TRBV20-1 and TRBJ1-6; possibly TRBD1 for D (5 bases). The sample in question was peripheral blood, obtained on day 0 of MenACWY control vaccination. This clonotype was obtained from an adult in good health. CDR3 sequence reads: CSASDQGEGNSPLHF. The CDR3 DNA reads TGCAGTGCTAGTGACCAGGGAGAGGGAAATTCACCCCTCCACTTT.